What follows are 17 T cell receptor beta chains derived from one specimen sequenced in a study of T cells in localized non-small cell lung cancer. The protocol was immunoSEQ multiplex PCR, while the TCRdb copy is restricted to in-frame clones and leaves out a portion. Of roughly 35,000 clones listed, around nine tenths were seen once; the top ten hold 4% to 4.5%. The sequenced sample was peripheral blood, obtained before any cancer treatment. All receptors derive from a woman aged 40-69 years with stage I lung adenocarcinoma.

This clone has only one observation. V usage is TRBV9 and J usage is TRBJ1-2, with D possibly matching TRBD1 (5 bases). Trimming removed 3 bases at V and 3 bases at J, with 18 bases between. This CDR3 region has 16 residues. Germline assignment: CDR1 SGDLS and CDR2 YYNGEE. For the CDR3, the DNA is TGTGCCAGCAGCGCCCCCGCCGGGGCCAAAGACTATGGCTACACCTTC. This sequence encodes CASSAPAGAKDYGYTF. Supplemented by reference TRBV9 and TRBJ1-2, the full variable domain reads DSGVTQTPKHLITATGQRVTLRCSPRSGDLSVYWYQQSLDQGLQFLIQYYNGEERAKGNILERFSAQQFPDLHSELNLSSLELGDSALYFCASSAPAGAKDYGYTFGSGTRLTVV.

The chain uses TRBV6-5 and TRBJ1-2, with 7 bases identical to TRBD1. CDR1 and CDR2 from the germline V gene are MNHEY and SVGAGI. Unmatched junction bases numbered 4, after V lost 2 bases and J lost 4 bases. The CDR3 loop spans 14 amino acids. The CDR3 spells CASSYDRAGYGYTF. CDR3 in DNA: TGTGCCAGCAGTTACGACAGGGCCGGCTATGGCTACACCTTC.

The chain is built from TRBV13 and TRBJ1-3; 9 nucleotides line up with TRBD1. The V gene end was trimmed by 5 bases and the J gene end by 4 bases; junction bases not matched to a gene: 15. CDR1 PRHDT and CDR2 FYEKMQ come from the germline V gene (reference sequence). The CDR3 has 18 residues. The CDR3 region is CASSRIRDRAGTGNTIYF. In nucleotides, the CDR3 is TGTGCCAGCAGCCGTATCCGGGACAGGGCGGGGACGGGAAACACCATATATTTT.

In DNA form, the CDR3 reads TGTGCCAGCAGCGATAACTTACTAGCGGGCCAGGGGAATGAGCAGTTCTTC. Its translation is CASSDNLLAGQGNEQFF. The chain employs TRBV9 and TRBJ2-1; 9 bases are shared with TRBD2. J lost 7 bases, V lost 3 bases, and 14 bases had no gene match. Germline V lookup: CDR1 SGDLS, CDR2 YYNGEE. There are 17 residues in the CDR3.

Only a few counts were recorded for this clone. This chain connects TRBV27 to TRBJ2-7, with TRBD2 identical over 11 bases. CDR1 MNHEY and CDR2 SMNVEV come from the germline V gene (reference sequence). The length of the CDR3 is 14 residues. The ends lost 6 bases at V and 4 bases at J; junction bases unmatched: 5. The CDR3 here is CASRSGTSGYEQYF. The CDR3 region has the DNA TGTGCCAGCAGATCCGGGACTAGCGGTTACGAGCAGTACTTC.

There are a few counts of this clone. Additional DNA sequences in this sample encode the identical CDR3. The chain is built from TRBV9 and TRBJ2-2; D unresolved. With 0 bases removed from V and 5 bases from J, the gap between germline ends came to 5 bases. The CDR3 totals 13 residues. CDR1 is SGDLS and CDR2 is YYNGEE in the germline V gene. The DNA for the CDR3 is TGTGCCAGCAGCGTAGGTGGAACCGGGGAGCTGTTTTTT. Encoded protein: CASSVGGTGELFF.

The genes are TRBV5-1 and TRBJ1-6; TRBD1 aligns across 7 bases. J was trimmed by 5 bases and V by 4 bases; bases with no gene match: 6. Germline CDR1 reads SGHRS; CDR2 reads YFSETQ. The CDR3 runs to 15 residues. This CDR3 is CASSPRDSDNSPLHF. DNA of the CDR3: TGCGCCAGCAGCCCAAGGGACAGCGATAATTCACCCCTCCACTTT.

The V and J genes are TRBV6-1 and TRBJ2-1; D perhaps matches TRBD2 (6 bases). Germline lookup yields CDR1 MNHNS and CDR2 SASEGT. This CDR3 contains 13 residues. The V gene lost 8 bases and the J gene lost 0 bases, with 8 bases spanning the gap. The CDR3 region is CASGTRSYNEQFF. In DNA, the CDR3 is TGTGCCAGCGGGACTCGCTCCTACAATGAGCAGTTCTTC.

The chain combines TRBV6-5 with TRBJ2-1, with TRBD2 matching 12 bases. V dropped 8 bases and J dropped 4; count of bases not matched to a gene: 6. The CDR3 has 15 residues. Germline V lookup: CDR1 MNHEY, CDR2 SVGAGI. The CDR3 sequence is CASGWTSGKYNEQFF. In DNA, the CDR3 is TGTGCCAGCGGCTGGACTAGCGGGAAGTACAATGAGCAGTTCTTC.

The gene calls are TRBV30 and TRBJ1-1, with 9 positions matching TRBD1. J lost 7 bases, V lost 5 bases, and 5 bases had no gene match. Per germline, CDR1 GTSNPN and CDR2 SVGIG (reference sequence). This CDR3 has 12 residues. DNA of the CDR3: TGTGCCTGGGGACAGGGGTCGGATGAAGCTTTCTTT. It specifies CAWGQGSDEAFF. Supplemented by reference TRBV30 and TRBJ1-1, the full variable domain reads SQTIHQWPATLVQPVGSPLSLECTVEGTSNPNLYWYRQAAGRGLQLLFYSVGIGQISSEVPQNLSASRPQDRQFILSSKKLLLSDSGFYLCAWGQGSDEAFFGQGTRLTVV.

The CDR3 loop reads CASTVRGKSDMNTEAFF. The CDR3 nucleotides are TGTGCCAGCACCGTAAGGGGGAAGTCGGACATGAACACTGAAGCTTTCTTT. J is TRBJ1-1 and V is TRBV5-4, with a possible D match to TRBD1 (6 bases). This CDR3 is 17 amino acids long. The germline V gene has CDR1 SGHNT and CDR2 YYREEE (reference sequence). V lost 6 bases, J lost 0 bases, and 21 bases lay in between.

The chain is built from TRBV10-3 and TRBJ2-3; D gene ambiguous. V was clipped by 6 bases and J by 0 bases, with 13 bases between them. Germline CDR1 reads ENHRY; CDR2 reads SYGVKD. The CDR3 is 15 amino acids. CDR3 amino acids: CAIRDEDPSTDTQYF. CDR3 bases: TGTGCCATCAGAGACGAAGACCCCAGCACAGATACGCAGTATTTT.

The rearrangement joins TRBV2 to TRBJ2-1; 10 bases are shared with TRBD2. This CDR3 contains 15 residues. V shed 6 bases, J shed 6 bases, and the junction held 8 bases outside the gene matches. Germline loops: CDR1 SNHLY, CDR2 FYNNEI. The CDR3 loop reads CASRLAGVPFNEQFF. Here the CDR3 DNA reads TGTGCCAGCAGGCTAGCGGGGGTCCCCTTCAATGAGCAGTTCTTC.

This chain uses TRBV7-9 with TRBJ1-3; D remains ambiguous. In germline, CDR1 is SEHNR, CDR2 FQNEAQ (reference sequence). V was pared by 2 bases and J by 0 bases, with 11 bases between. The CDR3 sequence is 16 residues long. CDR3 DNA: TGTGCCAGCAGCTTACTTTTCAGCAGCTCTGGAAACACCATATATTTT. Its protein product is CASSLLFSSSGNTIYF. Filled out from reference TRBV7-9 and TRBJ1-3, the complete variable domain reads DTGVSQNPRHKITKRGQNVTFRCDPISEHNRLYWYRQTLGQGPEFLTYFQNEAQLEKSRLLSDRFSAERPKGSFSTLEIQRTEQGDSAMYLCASSLLFSSSGNTIYFGEGSWLTVV.

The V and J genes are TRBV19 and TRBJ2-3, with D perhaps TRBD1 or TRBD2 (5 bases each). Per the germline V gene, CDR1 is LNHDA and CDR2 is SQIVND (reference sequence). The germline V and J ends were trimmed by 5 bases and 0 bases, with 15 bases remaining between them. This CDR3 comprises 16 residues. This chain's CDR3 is CASSVLRGSSTDTQYF. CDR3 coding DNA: TGTGCCAGTAGTGTCCTTCGGGGCTCTAGCACAGATACGCAGTATTTT.

The CDR3 sequence is CASSVIWTGRYEAFF. DNA of the CDR3: TGTGCCAGCAGCGTTATATGGACAGGAAGGTATGAAGCTTTCTTT. The V call is TRBV9, the J call TRBJ1-1, with 7 nucleotides matching TRBD1. The length of the CDR3 is 15 residues. V lost 2 bases to trimming and J lost 7 bases; unmatched junction nucleotides: 11. Germline loops: CDR1 SGDLS, CDR2 YYNGEE.

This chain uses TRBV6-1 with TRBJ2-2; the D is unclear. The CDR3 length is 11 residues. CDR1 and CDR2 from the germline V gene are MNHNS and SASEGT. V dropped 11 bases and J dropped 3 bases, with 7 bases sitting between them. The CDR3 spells CALGYTGELFF. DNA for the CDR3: TGTGCCTTGGGATACACCGGGGAGCTGTTTTTT.